These T cell receptor beta chains were read from a single sample in a study of T-cell memory formation after mild COVID-19. TCRdb processed the 5' RACE reads anew with MiXCR; each CDR3 protein has one entry. Of about 82,000 distinct CDR3 sequences in the sample, around 16% were seen once. The sample was PBMCs or a T cell subset sorted from them (not recorded which). The receptors derive from a young man who had mild COVID-19 (a few samples of this study predate the infection). Cell type and time point are not known. Both conserved end residues are part of each CDR3. The D gene is left open where the match is weak. Clone size is not always given. Where it is, it says once, few, many or a class for expanded clones.

>.|.|TRBV7-2
CASSPPDQGGRVGELFF
>TRBD1|few|TRBV7-8
CASSFPPRQGNSIRELFF
>.|many|TRBV7-6
CASSTGRGDTQYF
>.|.|TRBV6-5
CASSPGTPYGYTF
>.|few|TRBV20-1
CSARDRGGRTLNEQFF
>.|many|TRBV4-1
CASSQVKEQFF
>.|.|TRBV5-4
CASSWGPNEQFF
>.|many|TRBV20-1
CSARGSRQAYNEQFF
>.|many|TRBV3-2
CASSQERTSERDTQYF
>.|.|TRBV7-2
CASSLDITGYEQYF
>.|.|TRBV5-1
CASGGGKTQYF
>.|.|TRBV27
CASSFGDPGDYEQYF
>.|many|TRBV6-6
CATKPPGGKTQYF
>.|few|TRBV5-1
CASSLGWGNEQFF
>TRBD2|few|TRBV15
CATSRDHGTSYNEQFF
>.|.|TRBV18
CASSPPGGEKYNEQFF
>TRBD2|many|TRBV30
CAWSDGGTYEQYF
>.|.|TRBV4-1
CASSQGGWEQYF
>.|.|TRBV4-1
CASSQVRENTEAFF
>.|.|TRBV6-5
CASSIGNSYEQYF
>TRBD2|.|TRBV6-5
CASSYSGGGTQYF
>.|few|TRBV10-2
CASSEYRVYQPQHF
>.|few|TRBV29-1
CSVGPLGPGTQYF
>.|few|TRBV5-1
CASSFEGHQRDEQYF
>TRBD2|few|TRBV10-2
CASRASSGVTGELFF
>.|few|TRBV7-8
CASSFGGLANEKLFF
>TRBD2|few|TRBV29-1
CSAFLAGGPYNEQFF
>.|few|TRBV9
CASSGHQSTDTQYF
>TRBD1|few|TRBV29-1
CSVEPTGGGQETQYF
>.|few|TRBV7-9
CASSSVRTTGSNEQFF
>.|few|TRBV4-3
CASSQGRSLHGYTF
>TRBD1|.|TRBV28
CASSQGERVTRNIQYF